This is a list of T cell receptor beta chains from one sample in a study of blood T cell repertoires in COVID-19. The method was immunoSEQ multiplex PCR; TCRdb's version includes in-frame clones alone and lacks a portion of them. This sample has about 250,000 clones, with around 82% found just once. The specimen sequenced was peripheral blood. These receptor sequences come from a man between 35 and 55 years old with active or convalescent COVID-19. CDR3s include the opening cysteine and the closing phenylalanine or tryptophan. D genes are given only for firm matches. Some rows mark clone size as missing; the rest say once, few, many or name a class of expanded clone.

clone size	CDR3 length	V gene	D gene	J gene	CDR3 DNA	CDR3 protein
.	12	TRBV2	.	TRBJ1-5	TGTGCCAGCGCGGTTAGCAATCAGCCCCAGCATTTT	CASAVSNQPQHF
.	15	TRBV6-1	.	TRBJ1-6	TGTGCCAGCAGTGAAAGAGGCGGGTATAATTCACCCCTCCACTTT	CASSERGGYNSPLHF
.	15	TRBV5-5	.	TRBJ2-5	TGTGCCAGCAGCACCGCGGGACAGCAGCAAGAGACCCAGTACTTC	CASSTAGQQQETQYF
once	16	TRBV19	TRBD1	TRBJ2-3	TGTGCCAGTAGTATTCCGCAGGGGGCCGCGGCAGATACGCAGTATTTT	CASSIPQGAAADTQYF
.	14	TRBV3-1/TRBV3-2	.	TRBJ2-7	TGTGCCAGCAGCCGACGGACAGACAGCTACGAGCAGTACTTC	CASSRRTDSYEQYF
.	14	TRBV19	TRBD1	TRBJ1-4	TGTGCCAGTAGTCTTCAGGGGGTCGGTGAAAAACTGTTTTTT	CASSLQGVGEKLFF
.	15	TRBV7-8	.	TRBJ1-1	TGTGCCAGCAGCTTACAGAACGAGGTATTAACTGAAGCTTTCTTT	CASSLQNEVLTEAFF
.	15	TRBV4-3	.	TRBJ2-4	TGCGCCAGCAGCCAAGATGGTACCCGGGGAAACATTCAGTACTTC	CASSQDGTRGNIQYF
.	14	TRBV6-5	TRBD1	TRBJ2-7	TGTGCCAGCACCCGACAGGGGGCAGGTTACGAGCAGTACTTC	CASTRQGAGYEQYF
.	15	TRBV5-6	TRBD1	TRBJ2-7	TGTGCCAGCAGCTTTTTGGGACAGGGTTTTCACGAGCAGTACTTC	CASSFLGQGFHEQYF
.	19	TRBV24-1	.	TRBJ1-3	TGTGCCACAAATAGGCGATATCAAAGCGGGCCTTCCAATGGAAACACCATATATTTT	CATNRRYQSGPSNGNTIYF
.	14	TRBV4-3	TRBD1	TRBJ1-4	TGCGCCAGCAGCCAGGGACAGTATAATGAAAAACTGTTTTTT	CASSQGQYNEKLFF